These 32 T cell receptor beta chains were all obtained from the same sample, sequenced in a study of a mutant IDH1 vaccine in newly diagnosed glioma. The protocol was immunoSEQ multiplex PCR, while the TCRdb copy is restricted to in-frame clones and leaves out a portion. Among some 67,000 clones listed, about four fifths were seen once. Time point denoted: baseline, week 1 (first vaccination visit). Treatment reported: pre-vaccination baseline after standard-of-care therapy. Sequencing used peripheral blood mononuclear cells (PBMCs), obtained from a glioma patient treated with radiotherapy, temozolomide or both. These TCRs come from a woman between 18 and 29 years old with glioma. Some clones in this sample may be carry-over from other donors' samples.

The chain has TRBV7-9 and TRBJ1-4, with 7 bases aligning to TRBD1. The CDR3 length is 16 residues. The J segment lost 4 bases and the V segment lost 4 bases, leaving 9 bases of the junction unmatched. The germline V gene encodes CDR1 SEHNR and CDR2 FQNEAQ (reference sequence). CDR3 region: CASSWPGTDRNEKLFF. As DNA, the CDR3 is TGTGCCAGCAGCTGGCCGGGGACAGACCGTAATGAAAAACTGTTTTTT.

V gene TRBV9 combines with J gene TRBJ2-2; D unclear. The CDR3 extends over 16 amino acids. Per germline, CDR1 SGDLS and CDR2 YYNGEE. The V and J ends lost 0 bases and 0 bases respectively, with 9 bases between them. For the CDR3, the DNA is TGTGCCAGCAGCGTAGCTGGCCTCCCGAACACCGGGGAGCTGTTTTTT. The encoded protein is CASSVAGLPNTGELFF.

The chain carries TRBV9 and TRBJ2-1; a possible D gene is TRBD2 (6 bases). The CDR3 sequence is 15 residues long. The germline V and J ends were trimmed by 0 bases and 6 bases, with 13 bases remaining between them. CDR1 is SGDLS and CDR2 is YYNGEE in the germline V gene. CDR3 DNA sequence: TGTGCCAGCAGCGTAGCTGGGTCAGCGGGCAATGAGCAGTTCTTC. Its protein is CASSVAGSAGNEQFF.

In DNA form, the CDR3 reads TGTGCCAGCTCACCACCGGGGAGAGGCACTGAAGCTTTCTTT. This sequence encodes CASSPPGRGTEAFF. The chain recombines TRBV18 with TRBJ1-1; no definite D call. V dropped 0 bases and J dropped 4 bases, with 9 bases sitting between them. Germline V CDR1 and CDR2: KGHSH, LQKENI. The CDR3 covers 14 residues.

CDR3 loop: CASSFLWQPQHF. In DNA form, the CDR3 reads TGTGCCAGCAGCTTTTTGTGGCAGCCCCAGCATTTT. The chain carries TRBV5-8 and TRBJ1-5; D gene unclear. V was trimmed by 2 bases and J by 7 bases, leaving 7 bases between them. The germline V gene has CDR1 SGHTS and CDR2 YDEGEE. The CDR3 runs 12 residues.

This clone was seen just once. CDR3 coding DNA: TGCAGTGCTAGAGTACCGGAGCAGTACTTC. Its protein product is CSARVPEQYF. The V and J genes are TRBV20-1 and TRBJ2-7; D not certain. The germline CDR1 and CDR2 sequences are DFQATT and SNEGSKA (reference sequence). V was pared by 1 base and J by 7 bases, with 5 bases between. The CDR3 runs 10 residues.

The table lists this clone with a count of one. The chain is built from TRBV29-1 and TRBJ2-5, with D possibly matching TRBD1 (5 bases). Germline values: CDR1 SQVTM, CDR2 ANQGSEA. CDR3 size: 12 residues. Trimming left V 7 bases short and J 1 base short, with 10 bases between. Written as DNA, the CDR3 is TGCAGCGCCGGTCAGGGCCAAGAGACCCAGTACTTC. Its translation is CSAGQGQETQYF. The variable domain in full, with the rest retrieved from reference TRBV29-1 and TRBJ2-5, is SAVISQKPSRDICQRGTSLTIQCQVDSQVTMMFWYRQQPGQSLTLIATANQGSEATYESGFVIDKFPISRPNLTFSTLTVSNMSPEDSSIYLCSAGQGQETQYFGPGTRLLVL.

Points on this clone: A junction boundary mismatches the germline segment, possibly from a read error. The rearrangement links TRBV12-5 to TRBJ2-2; TRBD1 or TRBD2 may be the D gene (5 bases each). CDR3 size: 13 residues. CDR1 and CDR2 from the germline V gene are LGHNT and FRNRAP. The CDR3 nucleotides read TGTGCTAGTGGTCCCGACCTTGGGACCCAGCAGATTTTT. The encoded protein is CASGPDLGTQQIF.

CDR3 in DNA: TGTGCCAGTTACGGGCGACCAGCAGGATATGGCTACACCTTC. Residues: CASYGRPAGYGYTF. V and J are TRBV19 and TRBJ1-2, with D unclear. Germline V gives CDR1 LNHDA, CDR2 SQIVND (reference sequence). V was cut by 8 bases and J by 5 bases, with 18 bases left in between. The CDR3 covers 14 residues.

The V and J genes are TRBV5-1 and TRBJ2-5; 9 bases agree with TRBD1. The CDR3 has 14 residues. The junction had 7 bases not matched to a gene; V was cut back by 5 bases and J by 5 bases. CDR1 and CDR2 from the germline V gene are SGHRS and YFSETQ. CDR3 protein: CASSFDRGKETQYF. The CDR3 DNA sequence: TGCGCCAGCAGTTTTGACAGGGGGAAGGAGACCCAGTACTTC.

This chain uses TRBV7-2 with TRBJ2-3, with 10 bases lining up with TRBD2. Germline V CDR1 and CDR2: SGHTA, FQGNSA. The CDR3 consists of 17 residues. Unmatched junction bases numbered 9, after V lost 2 bases and J lost 4 bases. The CDR3: CASSLRVASGGADTQYF. CDR3 nucleotides: TGTGCCAGCAGCTTAAGAGTGGCTAGCGGGGGTGCAGATACGCAGTATTTT.

V and J are TRBV7-2 and TRBJ1-1; D unresolved. The V end lost 6 bases, the J end lost 4 bases, and 9 bases lay between the germline ends. Germline CDR1 reads SGHTA; CDR2 reads FQGNSA. The CDR3 spans 12 residues. The CDR3 loop reads CASRSGSTEAFF. CDR3 sequence (DNA): TGTGCCAGCAGATCGGGGTCCACTGAAGCTTTCTTT.

V usage is TRBV2 and J usage is TRBJ1-3; 8 nucleotides match TRBD1. The germline CDR1 and CDR2 sequences are SNHLY and FYNNEI. The V and J ends lost 5 bases and 8 bases, in that order; junction bases with no gene match: 5. This CDR3 contains 13 residues. Here the CDR3 DNA reads TGTGCCAGCAGTTTTGGACAGGGTTACACCATATATTTT. Translation gives CASSFGQGYTIYF.

J is TRBJ2-5 and V is TRBV2; unclear D gene. This CDR3 has 13 residues. V was shortened by 3 bases and J by 1 base, with 6 bases between the two germline ends. The germline V gene encodes CDR1 SNHLY and CDR2 FYNNEI. CDR3 DNA: TGTGCCAGCAGTGAGCCCCCCCAAGAGACCCAGTACTTC. As protein: CASSEPPQETQYF.

Regarding this clone: At the DNA level, this CDR3 is encoded by other sequences in the same sample as well. This chain links TRBV19 with TRBJ1-5, with D possibly being TRBD1 (5 bases). Trimming took off 5 bases at V and 0 bases at J, with 8 bases between the two ends. Germline-derived CDR1 and CDR2 are LNHDA and SQIVND (reference sequence). This CDR3 contains 14 residues. CDR3 protein: CASSPRDSNQPQHF. The CDR3, as DNA: TGTGCCAGTAGTCCCAGGGATAGCAATCAGCCCCAGCATTTT.

The CDR3 sequence: CASSREGRGYGYTF. Written as DNA, the CDR3 is TGTGCCAGCAGCCGGGAGGGGAGAGGCTATGGCTACACCTTC. This chain links TRBV5-4 with TRBJ1-2; maybe TRBD1 (5 bases). With 4 bases removed from V and 4 bases from J, the gap between germline ends came to 14 bases. There are 14 residues in the CDR3. Germline CDR1 is SGHNT and CDR2 is YYREEE (reference sequence).

The V and J genes are TRBV7-2 and TRBJ1-3; 8 bases map to TRBD1. The CDR3 has 16 residues. Germline CDR1 and CDR2: SGHTA and FQGNSA. Trimming at V came to 6 bases and at J to 1 base, leaving 8 bases not matched to a gene. The CDR3 loop reads CASRPDRAASGNTIYF. CDR3 in DNA: TGTGCCAGCAGGCCGGACAGGGCGGCGTCTGGAAACACCATATATTTT.

This clone was observed a handful of times. The chain has TRBV29-1 and TRBJ1-1; D unclear. The CDR3 sequence is 13 residues long. V was trimmed by 4 bases and J by 3 bases, leaving 12 bases between them. Germline CDR1 reads SQVTM; CDR2 reads ANQGSEA. CDR3 DNA sequence: TGCAGCGTTGGTCCCGGCGGGGACACTGAAGCTTTCTTT. This translates into CSVGPGGDTEAFF.

CDR3 sequence reads: CASSRIDRSEPQHF. The DNA of the CDR3 is TGTGCCAGCAGCCGAATCGACAGGTCTGAGCCCCAGCATTTT. The V and J genes are TRBV7-2 and TRBJ1-5, with a possible D match to TRBD1 (6 bases). In germline, CDR1 is SGHTA, CDR2 FQGNSA. The V end was cut by 5 bases, the J end by 8 bases, with 16 bases between. The CDR3 runs 14 residues.

The chain joins TRBV4-2 to TRBJ2-3; TRBD2 aligns across 12 bases. Germline V gene data show CDR1 as LGHNA and CDR2 as YNFKEQ. After removal of 0 bases from V and 4 bases from J, the junction contained 5 bases not matched to a gene. The CDR3 totals 17 residues. The chain's CDR3 is CASSQEASGGVADTQYF. DNA of the CDR3: TGTGCCAGCAGCCAAGAGGCTAGCGGGGGGGTGGCAGATACGCAGTATTTT.

This clone appeared once. The chain recombines TRBV6-6 with TRBJ1-1; possible D gene TRBD1, 5 bases. The CDR3 consists of 14 residues. The germline gives CDR1 MNHNY, CDR2 SVGAGI (reference sequence). V lost 6 bases, J lost 2 bases, and 13 bases lay in between. CDR3: CASSRQWDNTEAFF. The CDR3 DNA reads TGTGCCAGCAGCCGACAGTGGGACAACACTGAAGCTTTCTTT.

V gene TRBV28 combines with J gene TRBJ2-1, with D unclear. V lost 6 bases and J lost 2, with 11 bases in between. The CDR3 length is 14 residues. Germline-derived CDR1 and CDR2 are MDHEN and SYDVKM. The CDR3 loop is CASSLTRTYNEQFF. CDR3 sequence (DNA): TGTGCCAGCAGCCTGACACGGACCTACAATGAGCAGTTCTTC.

The rearrangement joins TRBV7-8 to TRBJ1-5; TRBD1 agrees at 10 bases. CDR1 and CDR2 from the germline V gene are SGHVS and FQNEAQ. This CDR3 comprises 16 residues. With 5 bases clipped from V and 2 bases from J, the junction kept 6 bases outside the gene matches. The CDR3 DNA follows: TGTGCCAGCAGCCCAGGGACAGGGGTTCGCAATCAGCCCCAGCATTTT. Translated, it gives CASSPGTGVRNQPQHF.

The gene calls are TRBV28 and TRBJ2-7; 7 nucleotides line up with TRBD1. CDR1 is MDHEN and CDR2 is SYDVKM in the germline V gene. The V gene end was trimmed by 4 bases and the J gene end by 12 bases; junction bases not matched to a gene: 24. The CDR3 spans 17 residues. The CDR3 sequence: CASSSASRRTGYYEGYF. CDR3 DNA: TGTGCCAGCAGTTCGGCAAGCAGGAGGACAGGATACTACGAGGGGTACTTC. Looking up the rest from reference TRBV28 and TRBJ2-7 gives the full variable domain: DVKVTQSSRYLVKRTGEKVFLECVQDMDHENMFWYRQDPGLGLRLIYFSYDVKMKEKGDIPEGYSVSREKKERFSLILESASTNQTSMYLCASSSASRRTGYYEGYFGPGTRLTVT.

The CDR3: CASSPRVSLGGNQPQHF. The CDR3 DNA reads TGTGCCAGCAGTCCTAGGGTCAGCCTAGGGGGCAATCAGCCCCAGCATTTT. The rearrangement links TRBV2 to TRBJ1-5; the D gene is possibly TRBD1 (5 bases). V lost 5 bases and J lost 2, with 19 bases in between. Looked up from germline, CDR1 is SNHLY and CDR2 is FYNNEI. The CDR3 has 17 amino acids.

The CDR3 nucleotides are TGTGCCAGCAGCTTTCCGGCCGGGGAGCAGTACTTC. It is translated as CASSFPAGEQYF. The chain recombines TRBV7-2 with TRBJ2-7; D gene ambiguous. Germline V gene sequence: CDR1 SGHTA, CDR2 FQGNSA. Deletions cut 3 bases from V and 7 bases from J, with 10 bases between. This CDR3 contains 12 residues.

The J gene is TRBJ2-1, the V gene TRBV6-4; the D is unclear. V lost 5 bases and J 8 bases, leaving 10 bases between the germline ends. Per the germline V gene, CDR1 is MRHNA and CDR2 is SNTAGT. This CDR3 region has 12 residues. This CDR3 reads CASSPDSYEQFF. The CDR3 DNA sequence: TGTGCCAGCAGTCCTGATAGCTATGAGCAGTTCTTC.

J is TRBJ1-2 and V is TRBV5-1; D ambiguous. Germline CDR1 SGHRS, CDR2 YFSETQ. This CDR3 spans 13 amino acids. Trimming shortened V by 0 bases and J by 10 bases, and 13 bases separated the two germline ends. The CDR3 DNA sequence: TGCGCCAGCAGCTTGGAAGGCATCACAGTCTACACCTTC. Encoded protein: CASSLEGITVYTF. The variable domain in full, with the rest retrieved from reference TRBV5-1 and TRBJ1-2, is KAGVTQTPRYLIKTRGQQVTLSCSPISGHRSVSWYQQTPGQGLQFLFEYFSETQRNKGNFPGRFSGRQFSNSRSEMNVSTLELGDSALYLCASSLEGITVYTFGSGTRLTVV.

This clone turned up a few times. The J gene is TRBJ1-1, the V gene TRBV29-1; tentatively, D is TRBD1 (6 bases). The germline V gene encodes CDR1 SQVTM and CDR2 ANQGSEA. This CDR3 is 11 amino acids long. The CDR3: CRTEGGTEAFF. CDR3 coding DNA: TGCAGAACTGAGGGGGGGACCGAAGCTTTCTTT. Complete variable domain (other parts from reference TRBV29-1 and TRBJ1-1): SAVISQKPSRDICQRGTSLTIQCQVDSQVTMMFWYRQQPGQSLTLIATANQGSEATYESGFVIDKFPISRPNLTFSTLTVSNMSPEDSSIYLCRTEGGTEAFFGQGTRLTVV.

The genes are TRBV5-1 and TRBJ2-7; D is ambiguous. Germline CDR1 and CDR2: SGHRS and YFSETQ. The CDR3 consists of 14 residues. Trimming shortened V by 0 bases and J by 1 base, and 8 bases separated the two germline ends. The CDR3 spells CASSLEIGSYEQYF. CDR3 DNA: TGCGCCAGCAGCTTGGAAATTGGGTCCTACGAGCAGTACTTC.

The gene calls are TRBV11-2 and TRBJ1-2; no clear D. V shed 1 base and J shed 4 bases, with 4 bases lying between them. Germline V gene data show CDR1 as SGHAT and CDR2 as FQNNGV. The CDR3 sequence is 12 residues long. The CDR3: CASSLGTYGYTF. CDR3 bases: TGTGCCAGCAGCTTAGGGACCTATGGCTACACCTTC.

The V gene is TRBV5-6, the J gene TRBJ2-3, with 9 bases lining up with TRBD1. This CDR3 is 18 amino acids long. CDR1 is SGHDT and CDR2 is YYEEEE in the germline V gene. V trimming: 3 bases; J trimming: 6 bases; junction bases outside the gene matches: 17. The CDR3, as DNA: TGTGCCAGCAGCTCTATTCGAGGGACAGGGATCCGTTGGGATACGCAGTATTTT. It encodes CASSSIRGTGIRWDTQYF.